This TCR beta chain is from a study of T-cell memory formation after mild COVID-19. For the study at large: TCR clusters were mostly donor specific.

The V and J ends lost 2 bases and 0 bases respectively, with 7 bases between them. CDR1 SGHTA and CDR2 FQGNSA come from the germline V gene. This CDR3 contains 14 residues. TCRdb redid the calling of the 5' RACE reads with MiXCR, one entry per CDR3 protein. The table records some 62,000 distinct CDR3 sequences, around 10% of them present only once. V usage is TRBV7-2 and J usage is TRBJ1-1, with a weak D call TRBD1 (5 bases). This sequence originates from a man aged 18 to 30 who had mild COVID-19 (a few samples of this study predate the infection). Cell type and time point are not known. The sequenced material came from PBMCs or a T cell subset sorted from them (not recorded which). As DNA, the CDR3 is TGTGCCAGCAGCTTAAAAGGGGTGAACACTGAAGCTTTCTTT. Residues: CASSLKGVNTEAFF.